A single T cell receptor beta chain is shown here with its context. Based on its abundance in the sample, this clonotype is medium-sized (0.01 to 0.1%). It lacks a known antigen. Base-call qualities are not available, and no considerably larger clone is one nucleotide away. For this chain, trimming is 4 bases at the V end and 2 bases at the J end, and the number of junction bases without a gene match is 13. Taken from the germline V gene, the CDR1 and CDR2 loops are MNHNS and SASEGT. The CDR3 runs 17 amino acids, cysteine and phenylalanine included. Of the read, only the CDR3 DNA is kept; its 51 bases are in frame from base 1. The protocol used for the library was PCR. The sequencing machine was a HiSeq X Ten. The public sequencing data were trimmed at Q25 with fastp and processed into clonotypes with MiXCR by TCRdb, which kept only in-frame beta chains. Every entry covers one CDR3 protein and lists the most common genes and DNA from its rows. The sample table contains fewer than 25,000 distinct CDR3 sequences; only one count was recorded for approximately 54% of them. Together, the top ten hold under 35% of the sample.

This sample is part of a study of CD4 and CD8 cells across lung adenocarcinoma regions listed by TCRdb under 2018. The study in broad terms: Intratumor heterogeneity of the T cell receptor repertoire was examined by comparing tumor centers with tumor margins.

The donors were patients who had localized lung adenocarcinoma, which is a subtype of non-small cell lung cancer. The samples were taken from the centers of localized lung adenocarcinomas. For TCR repertoire analysis, CD8+ T cells from tumor tissue were profiled separately from CD4+ T cells. The rearranged segments are TRBV6-1 and TRBJ2-7; TRBD2 fits 8 bases in the junction. This sequence was found in a female donor with lung adenocarcinoma. The CD4 and CD8 labels of this study may be unreliable. The sample was CD8+ T cells from the center of a lung tumor. In light of the paper, this sample's cell subset or site label describes: tumor center region. At the DNA level, the sequence is TGTGCCAGCAGTGGGGGGATGGGGGCGGGAGGTCCCTACGAGCAGTACTTC. Its coded protein is CASSGGMGAGGPYEQYF.